The following is a T cell receptor (beta chain) sequence with its context. The antigen is not known. This CDR3 region has 14 residues. Germline CDR1 and CDR2: MNHEY and SVGAGI. Trimming removed 2 bases at V and 4 bases at J, with 11 bases between. The sample is drawn from a study of cytomegalovirus exposure and HLA in healthy donors. Overall study results and limits: Subsequent analysis showed first-cohort TCR clusters tending to co-occur in approximately 120 validation repertoires. The study found most TCR sequences rare, yet found some public TCRs in many donors.

TCRdb's copy holds only in-frame clones and misses some; the assay was immunoSEQ multiplex PCR. The sample includes 200,000 or so clones, 70% to 90% of them seen just once. The chain uses TRBV6-5 and TRBJ1-2; perhaps TRBD1 as D (6 bases). What was sequenced was PBMCs. The receptor's source is a woman younger than 30 in good health and CMV-seronegative. CDR3 nucleotides: TGTGCCAGCAGTTACGGGGGGGCAGGCTATGGCTACACCTTC. This sequence encodes CASSYGGAGYGYTF.